What follows are 20 T cell receptor beta chains derived from one specimen sequenced in a study of blood T cell repertoires in COVID-19 (dated by TCRdb to between 2020 and 2021). The library was prepared using the immunoSEQ multiplex PCR assay. The immuneACCESS repertoire file appears here via TCRdb, limited to in-frame rearrangements. These files lack a portion of the clones; in checked studies, under half of the deficit traces to unresolved V genes, and the cause of the others is not known. The sample has about 76,000 clones on record, 70% to 90% of them singletons. The ten top clones hold over 9.5% of the sample. The sequencing input was peripheral blood. The source is a man aged 55 to 69 with COVID-19, enrolled during active disease.

This sequence joins TRBV5-1 and TRBJ1-2; TRBD1 agrees at 7 bases. V lost 2 bases to trimming and J lost 5 bases; unmatched junction nucleotides: 3. The germline CDR1 and CDR2 sequences are SGHRS and YFSETQ. This CDR3 is built from 13 residues. The CDR3 nucleotides are TGCGCCAGCAGCTTTACAGGGGAATATGGCTACACCTTC. It specifies CASSFTGEYGYTF.

The rearrangement links TRBV6-5 to TRBJ1-6; the D is unclear. CDR1 is MNHEY and CDR2 is SVGAGI in the germline V gene. This CDR3 spans 16 amino acids. Trimming removed 2 bases from V and 0 bases from J, with 8 bases in between. The CDR3 region has the DNA TGTGCCAGCAGTTACGGCGGGAGCTCCTATAATTCACCCCTCCACTTT. It encodes CASSYGGSSYNSPLHF.

The rearrangement uses TRBV30 and TRBJ1-6; D possibly corresponds to TRBD1 (6 bases). CDR3 length equals 15 residues. Trimming cost V 5 bases and J 0 bases, with 11 bases left between them. Looked up from germline, CDR1 is GTSNPN and CDR2 is SVGIG (reference sequence). CDR3 protein: CAWEGVSSYNSPLHF. The CDR3 DNA is TGTGCCTGGGAGGGGGTGAGCTCCTATAATTCACCCCTCCACTTT.

This sequence joins TRBV2 and TRBJ1-5, with 12 positions matching TRBD1. Trimming cost V 4 bases and J 5 bases; bases outside gene matches: 12. CDR1 and CDR2 from the germline V gene are SNHLY and FYNNEI. This CDR3 has 18 residues. The CDR3 here is CASSADGGTGGWDQPQHF. CDR3 nucleotide sequence: TGTGCCAGCAGTGCCGACGGTGGGACAGGGGGCTGGGATCAGCCCCAGCATTTT.

The CDR3 bases are TGTGCCAGCAGCCCGGGACTAGCGGCTGGGGCCAACGTCCTGACTTTC. This translates into CASSPGLAAGANVLTF. The chain recombines TRBV9 with TRBJ2-6; 11 nucleotides line up with TRBD2. The CDR3 sequence is 16 residues long. Germline loops: CDR1 SGDLS, CDR2 YYNGEE. With 4 bases clipped from V and 2 bases from J, the junction kept 2 bases outside the gene matches.

The rearrangement uses TRBV2 and TRBJ2-2; maybe TRBD1 (6 bases). Germline CDR1 is SNHLY and CDR2 is FYNNEI. The CDR3 contains 14 residues. The germline V and J ends were trimmed by 6 bases and 4 bases, with 12 bases remaining between them. The CDR3: CASRGDTSTGELFF. The CDR3 coding sequence is TGTGCCAGCAGAGGGGACACCAGCACCGGGGAGCTGTTTTTT.

This clone was recorded only once. The rearrangement joins TRBV11-3 to TRBJ2-1, with D possibly TRBD2 on 7 matching bases. Germline CDR1 and CDR2: SGHNT and YENEEA. CDR3 length: 15 residues. With 5 bases removed from V and 0 bases from J, the gap between germline ends came to 11 bases. Here the CDR3 DNA reads TGTGCCAGCAGCCGCGGGGGCTCCTCCTACAATGAGCAGTTCTTC. As protein: CASSRGGSSYNEQFF.

For the CDR3, the DNA is TGTGCCAGCTCACCGGGGACAGGGAACTATGGCTACACCTTC. The encoded protein is CASSPGTGNYGYTF. The chain carries TRBV18 and TRBJ1-2, with 9 bases fitting TRBD1. CDR1 is KGHSH and CDR2 is LQKENI in the germline V gene. The CDR3 runs 14 residues. With V trimmed by 3 bases and J by 2 bases, 1 base remained unmatched. The full variable domain, its missing parts supplied by reference TRBV18 and TRBJ1-2, is NAGVMQNPRHLVRRRGQEARLRCSPMKGHSHVYWYRQLPEEGLKFMVYLQKENIIDESGMPKERFSAEFPKEGPSILRIQQVVRGDSAAYFCASSPGTGNYGYTFGSGTRLTVV.

This clone showed up just a few times. The chain uses TRBV12-3 or TRBV12-4 and TRBJ2-7, with 7 bases aligning to TRBD1. This CDR3 spans 12 amino acids. V lost 6 bases to trimming and J lost 4 bases; unmatched junction nucleotides: 3. CDR3 bases: TGTGCCAGCAGACTACAGGGGTACGAGCAGTACTTC. The encoded protein is CASRLQGYEQYF.

The V and J genes are TRBV10-3 and TRBJ1-1; D perhaps matches TRBD1 (5 bases). V dropped 4 bases and J dropped 5 bases, with 17 bases sitting between them. The CDR3 totals 15 residues. Germline loops: CDR1 ENHRY, CDR2 SYGVKD. CDR3 protein: CAISGSRGEWTEAFF. DNA for the CDR3: TGTGCCATCAGTGGGTCTAGGGGCGAGTGGACTGAAGCTTTCTTT.

The gene calls are TRBV3-1 (or the pseudogene TRBV3-2) and TRBJ1-5; 12 nucleotides match TRBD1. Per the germline V gene, CDR1 is LGHDT and CDR2 is YNNKEL (reference sequence). The V gene end was trimmed by 1 base and the J gene end by 7 bases; junction bases not matched to a gene: 8. The CDR3 extends over 17 amino acids. This CDR3 is CASSQGTGTGGLQPQHF. In DNA, the CDR3 is TGTGCCAGCAGCCAAGGAACCGGGACAGGGGGCTTACAGCCCCAGCATTTT.

In this sample, this clone turned up once. This chain joins TRBV18 and TRBJ2-2; D gene ambiguous. Germline V gene data show CDR1 as KGHSH and CDR2 as LQKENI. CDR3 length: 14 amino acids. The V gene lost 0 bases and the J gene lost 3 bases, with 5 bases spanning the gap. The CDR3 DNA reads as TGTGCCAGCTCACCACCTACAGACACCGGGGAGCTGTTTTTT. Its protein is CASSPPTDTGELFF.

This chain joins TRBV29-1 and TRBJ2-1; no clear D. Germline V CDR1 and CDR2: SQVTM, ANQGSEA. The germline V and J ends were trimmed by 3 bases and 7 bases, with 10 bases remaining between them. The CDR3 totals 12 residues. The CDR3 nucleotides are TGCAGCGTTGAGCCGAGTGTGAATGAGCAGTTCTTC. Translating gives CSVEPSVNEQFF.

V gene TRBV5-1 combines with J gene TRBJ1-1; 9 bases are shared with TRBD1. The CDR3 length is 15 residues. Unmatched junction bases numbered 10, after V lost 0 bases and J lost 10 bases. Germline loops: CDR1 SGHRS, CDR2 YFSETQ. For the CDR3, the DNA is TGCGCCAGCAGCTTGGGGGGACAGGGCAATTTCGGAGCTTTCTTT. Its protein is CASSLGGQGNFGAFF. The full variable domain, in which reference TRBV5-1 and TRBJ1-1 provide the parts outside the CDR3, is KAGVTQTPRYLIKTRGQQVTLSCSPISGHRSVSWYQQTPGQGLQFLFEYFSETQRNKGNFPGRFSGRQFSNSRSEMNVSTLELGDSALYLCASSLGGQGNFGAFFGQGTRLTVV.

The gene calls are TRBV28 and TRBJ1-2, with D possibly TRBD1 on 5 matching bases. This CDR3 has 16 residues. V dropped 2 bases and J dropped 1 base, with 14 bases sitting between them. Per germline, CDR1 MDHEN and CDR2 SYDVKM. This CDR3 reads CASSLRQGAFNYGYTF. The CDR3 DNA reads TGTGCCAGCAGTTTAAGGCAGGGTGCATTTAACTATGGCTACACCTTC.

The chain links TRBV2 to TRBJ1-5, with a tentative D call TRBD1 (6 bases). Germline V gene lookup returns CDR1 SNHLY and CDR2 FYNNEI. The length of the CDR3 is 16 residues. Between the trimmed V and J ends, which lost 3 bases and 1 base, there was a span of 13 bases. This chain's CDR3 is CASSDTQGISNQPQHF. For the CDR3, the DNA is TGTGCCAGCAGTGACACACAGGGTATCAGCAATCAGCCCCAGCATTTT.

This chain uses TRBV11-2 with TRBJ1-2; 8 nucleotides align to TRBD1. The germline V gene encodes CDR1 SGHAT and CDR2 FQNNGV. The CDR3 extends over 15 amino acids. Trimming took 5 bases from V and 5 from J; bases not matched to a gene: 10. The CDR3 DNA reads TGTGCCAGCAGCCAAAGAGCCAGACAGGGGTATGGCTACACCTTC. It codes for CASSQRARQGYGYTF. Full variable domain (remainder filled in from reference TRBV11-2 and TRBJ1-2): EAGVAQSPRYKIIEKRQSVAFWCNPISGHATLYWYQQILGQGPKLLIQFQNNGVVDDSQLPKDRFSAERLKGVDSTLKIQPAKLEDSAVYLCASSQRARQGYGYTFGSGTRLTVV.

DNA for the CDR3: TGTGCCAGCAGTACCGGGACTAGCGGGGTCAATGAGCAGTTCTTC. This encodes CASSTGTSGVNEQFF. The J gene is TRBJ2-1, the V gene TRBV2, with TRBD2 identical over 13 bases. CDR3 length equals 15 residues. Germline V gives CDR1 SNHLY, CDR2 FYNNEI. With V trimmed by 5 bases and J by 6 bases, 4 bases remained unmatched.

This chain joins TRBV28 and TRBJ2-7; no reliable D call. The CDR3 is made up of 12 amino acids. CDR1 is MDHEN, CDR2 SYDVKM, per germline. V was clipped by 7 bases and J by 2 bases, with 9 bases between them. The DNA of the CDR3 is TGTGCCAGCAAGACGGGTACCTACGAGCAGTACTTC. This codes for CASKTGTYEQYF.

This clone was found a few times. The sample has other DNA sequences that encode this CDR3 too. The chain employs TRBV29-1 and TRBJ1-2, with D maybe TRBD1 (6 bases). Germline loops: CDR1 SQVTM, CDR2 ANQGSEA. The V end lost 7 bases, the J end lost 0 bases, and 12 bases lay between the germline ends. There are 13 residues in the CDR3. CDR3 in amino acids: CSALGQTNYGYTF. The CDR3 DNA sequence: TGCAGCGCTCTAGGACAGACTAACTATGGCTACACCTTC.